In its sample, the clone carrying this T cell receptor beta chain was seen a few times. MiXCR, applied by TCRdb to the RT-PCR reads, yields one record per CDR3 protein. The sample has about 680,000 distinct CDR3 sequences, approximately 14% seen once. Germline CDR1 LNHDA, CDR2 SQIVND (reference sequence). Trimming took off 4 bases at V and 2 bases at J, with 9 bases between the two ends. The CDR3 has 14 residues. Sequences were obtained from memory CD4+ T cells from blood. This TCR was sampled from a female donor in good health, serving as a healthy control. V gene TRBV19 combines with J gene TRBJ2-4; D possibly corresponds to TRBD1 (6 bases). CDR3 coding DNA: TGTGCCAGTAGTAATACAGGGTCCAAAAACATTCAGTACTTC. This translates into CASSNTGSKNIQYF.